This T cell receptor beta chain appears in the sequencing data of a study of blood T cell repertoires in COVID-19. Across the whole study: COVID-19 samples from acute and convalescent phases originated in the United States, Italy and Spain.

In the original workflow: Researchers report that nucleated cell counts were estimated from reference gene primer amplification. Repertoires were generated with immunoSEQ multiplex PCR, while TCRdb's copy carries only in-frame clones and drops some. Clone size and the V and J calls come from that table; the DNA yielded D and trimming. The table lists roughly 100,000 clones, about 85% of them singletons, with about 1.7% in the top ten. CDR1 and CDR2 (germline): MDHEN, SYDVKM. Trimming cost V 3 bases and J 6 bases, with 9 bases left between them. CDR3 size: 13 residues. This TCR came from a woman in her 70s with active or convalescent COVID-19. The chain joins TRBV28 to TRBJ2-1; no clear D. The sample was peripheral blood. Here the CDR3 reads CASSFQWSNEQFF. CDR3 nucleotide sequence: TGTGCCAGCAGTTTTCAGTGGTCCAATGAGCAGTTCTTC.